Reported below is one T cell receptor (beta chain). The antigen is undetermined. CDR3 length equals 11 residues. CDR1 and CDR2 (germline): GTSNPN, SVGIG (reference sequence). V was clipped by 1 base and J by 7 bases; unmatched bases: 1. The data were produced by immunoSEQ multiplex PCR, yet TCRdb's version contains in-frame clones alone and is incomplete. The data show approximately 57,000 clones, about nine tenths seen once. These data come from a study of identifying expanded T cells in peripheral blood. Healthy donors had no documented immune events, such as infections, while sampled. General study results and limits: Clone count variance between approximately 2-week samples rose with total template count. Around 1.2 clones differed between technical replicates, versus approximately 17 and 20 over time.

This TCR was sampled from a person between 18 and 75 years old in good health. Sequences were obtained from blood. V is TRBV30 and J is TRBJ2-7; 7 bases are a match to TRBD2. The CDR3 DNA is TGTGCCTGGAGTGGGGGGGGAGAGCAGTACTTC. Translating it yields CAWSGGGEQYF.